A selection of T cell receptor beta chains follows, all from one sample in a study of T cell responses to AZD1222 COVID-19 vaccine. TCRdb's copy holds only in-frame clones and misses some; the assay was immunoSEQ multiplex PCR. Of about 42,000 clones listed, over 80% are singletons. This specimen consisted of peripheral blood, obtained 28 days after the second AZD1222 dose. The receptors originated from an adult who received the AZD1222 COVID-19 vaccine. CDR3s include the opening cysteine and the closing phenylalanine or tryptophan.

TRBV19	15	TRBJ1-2	CASSIGRGPTYGYTF
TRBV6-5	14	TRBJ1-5	CASMLGGGGQPQHF
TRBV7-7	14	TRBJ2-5	CASSAGSPGETQYF
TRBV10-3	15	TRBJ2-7	CAISGTGSSSYEQYF
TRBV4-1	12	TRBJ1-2	CASSQDLTGVIF
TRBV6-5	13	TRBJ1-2	CASSSRTDYGYTF
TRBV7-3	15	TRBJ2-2	CASSPGQGITGELFF
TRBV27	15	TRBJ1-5	CASSIGAGSNQPQHF
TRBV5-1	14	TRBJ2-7	CASSLEVSLYEQYF
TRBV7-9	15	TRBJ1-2	CASSTRTGYNYGYTF
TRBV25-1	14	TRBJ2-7	CASSADRGAYEQYF
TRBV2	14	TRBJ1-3	CASSVTGAGNTIYF
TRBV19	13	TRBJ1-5	CASSGTDKQPQHF
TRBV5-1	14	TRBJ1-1	CASSLTVTQPEAFF
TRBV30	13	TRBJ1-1	CAWDRGPNTEAFF
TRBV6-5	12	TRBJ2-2	CASRDPIGELFF
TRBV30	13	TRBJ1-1	CAWSTLFNTEAFF
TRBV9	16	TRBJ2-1	CASSIPGLAGYNEQFF